This T cell receptor (beta chain) was identified during a study of identical twins. Study-wide findings and caveats: Part of the zero-insertion signal could reflect confounding by invariant MAIT and iNKT cells. Beta clonotypes that were abundant in cord blood contained fewer insertions, a pattern absent from memory repertoires.

V was clipped by 7 bases and J by 4 bases; unmatched bases: 8. The CDR3 contains 16 residues. Template switching added a universal primer binding site, and final cDNA carried unique molecular identifiers. TCRdb reprocessed the 5' RACE reads via MiXCR and lists one record per CDR3 protein. Of nearly 250,000 distinct CDR3 sequences listed, roughly 7% are singletons. This clonotype was seen ten or more times. Its target is not known. The same specimen was also included in a second study, on yellow fever vaccine responses in identical twins. That paper states: Twins reportedly had a vaccine T cell response that seemed partly convergent, partly personalized.

Sequencing was performed on memory (CD45RO+) T cells sorted from blood. V gene TRBV12-3 or TRBV12-4 combines with J gene TRBJ2-5, with 14 nucleotides matching TRBD2. The TCR sequence derives from a woman younger than 35 in good health. The DNA for the CDR3 is TGTGCCAGCACCTCAGGACTAGCGGGAGGTAGAGAGACCCAGTACTTC. Protein sequence: CASTSGLAGGRETQYF.